The sequence of this T cell receptor beta chain was determined in a study of T cells in Graves' hyperthyroidism and ophthalmopathy. TCR beta CDR3 regions were amplified from RNA. A set of HTBI primers served as the primers for a first-round RT-PCR of the TCR CDR3. TCRdb fed the multiplex PCR reads into MiXCR, producing one record per CDR3 protein. The data hold 650,000 to 800,000 distinct CDR3 sequences, with 45% observed a single time. Those patients with uncontrolled infection, other autoimmune disease, pregnancy or lactation were excluded. Diagnostic assessment was based on clinical symptoms, serum thyroxine and TRAb, thyroid ultrasound and orbital computed tomography. Study-wide results and caveats: Using 13 V-J features, a model discriminated ophthalmopathy from stable hyperthyroidism. The blood repertoire included most of the expanded thyroid clonotypes above 0.001.

V shed 7 bases and J shed 7 bases, with 2 bases lying between them. The CDR3 has 9 amino acids. CDR1 GTSNPN and CDR2 SVGIG come from the germline V gene (reference sequence). This clonotype was counted between two and nine times. The antigen remains undetermined. This TCR was recovered from an adult man with Graves' disease, either hyperthyroidism or ophthalmopathy (not recorded which). V usage is TRBV30 and J usage is TRBJ1-6; no definite D call. The sample was peripheral blood or thyroid tissue (not recorded which). In nucleotides, the CDR3 is TGTGCCTTGAATTCACCCCTCCACTTT. Translating gives CALNSPLHF.